Many counts were recorded for the clone carrying this TCR beta chain. No antigen is known for it. The junction does not match germline at one end; this may be a read error. The data are from a study of human T cells and chemical hapten exposure. In TCRdb, the RACE reads were re-called with MiXCR into one record per CDR3 protein. Of a few hundred thousand distinct CDR3 sequences in the sample, around 6% were seen once. Time point denoted: patch test 2, 6 weeks after DPC sensitization. The treatment here: therapeutic diphenylcyclopropenone sensitization with weekly scalp DPC. Non-pregnant alopecia patients aged 18 to 70, suitable for DPC therapy. Regarding the study as a whole: Each of the donors had alopecia, so their immune responses may not resemble those of healthy people.

The CDR3 sequence is 12 residues long. Germline V CDR1 and CDR2: SGHDN, FVKESK. V usage is TRBV14 and J usage is TRBJ1-2, with D unclear. The sequence came from a young woman with alopecia areata. Some clones in this sample may be carry-over from other donors' samples. The sample was whole blood, taken in connection with sensitization to the hapten diphenylcyclopropenone (DPC). CDR3 loop: CASSQWRDAYSF. The CDR3 DNA follows: TGTGCCAGCAGCCAATGGCGCGACGCATACTCCTTC. The whole variable domain, remainder taken from reference TRBV14 and TRBJ1-2, is EAGVTQFPSHSVIEKGQTVTLRCDPISGHDNLYWYRRVMGKEIKFLLHFVKESKQDESGMPNNRFLAERTGGTYSTLKVQPAELEDSGVYFCASSQWRDAYSFGSGTRLTVV.